The source of this TCR beta chain is a study of blood T cell repertoires in COVID-19 (dated by TCRdb to 2018 to 2020). Background for the entire study: Samples from collaborators originated in the United States, Italy and Spain and spanned both the acute and convalescent phases of COVID-19. The material from the prospective study consisted of cDNA or gDNA derived from T cells, B-cell-depleted T cells, or PBMCs. The dataset comprised deeply sampled blood TCRbeta repertoires from subjects exposed to, actively infected with, or recovered from COVID-19. The repertoires were made available in a free public database intended to serve as a resource for research on the immune response to SARS-CoV-2. The samples were drawn from two sources: the first 160 participants of the ongoing ImmuneRACE study, and 1,200 or so subjects contributed by 6 global collaborators. Nearly every sample came with metadata listing a de-identified subject ID, COVID-19 status, age in years and sex. HLA class I and class II types, where available, came from metadata supplied by the sample provider rather than from assay-based typing. Results the study describes overall, beyond this receptor: Clinical and demographic metadata were provided uncurated, with the amount varying by source and participant.

Compared with germline, V lacks 5 bases and J lacks 1 base; bases without a gene match: 5. The CDR3 holds 15 amino acids from the cysteine to the phenylalanine. Here the CDR3 DNA is all that survives: 45 bases in frame from base 1. In the germline V gene, CDR1 corresponds to MNHEY and CDR2 to SVGEGT. As to this clone: The antigen it binds to is not known. No clone much larger than this one lies a single base away; base qualities are absent.

TCRbeta CDR3 regions were amplified from genomic DNA using the immunoSEQ Assay, a bias-controlled multiplex PCR. Under the source paper's analysis protocol: Within the assay, amplification of reference gene primers was used to estimate how many nucleated cells each sample contained. To quantify the absolute abundance of each unique TCRbeta CDR3 rearrangement, sequence reads were collapsed and filtered. Productive Simpson clonality was computed per sample as the square root of Simpson's diversity index over productive rearrangements. TCRdb provides this immuneACCESS table in a form limited to in-frame rearrangements. Some clones are lacking; in checked studies, under half of them reflect an unresolved V gene, and why the rest are absent is not known. V and J calls plus clone size are reproduced from that table; the DNA served to infer D and trimming. Present in this sample are 150,000 to 200,000 clones, roughly 80% of which were seen just once. The ten largest account for less than 7% of the sample.

Each collaborating institution followed its own protocols to collect whole blood in K2EDTA tubes. For TCRbeta analysis, collaborators shipped samples as frozen whole blood, isolated PBMCs, or DNA extracted from either of those sample types. Sample: peripheral blood. Rearrangement joined TRBV6-2 or TRBV6-3 to TRBJ2-7, with 10 middle bases fitting TRBD2. This TCR derives from a man aged 60 to 75 with acute or convalescent COVID-19. CDR3 region: CASSPTGLASYEQYF. The nucleotide sequence reads TGTGCCAGCAGTCCCACGGGACTAGCGTCCTACGAGCAGTACTTC.